The 8 T cell receptor beta chains below all came from one sample that was sequenced in a study of a mutant IDH1 vaccine in newly diagnosed glioma (dated by TCRdb to about 2021). These TCRs are of unknown antigen specificity. The method was the immunoSEQ multiplex PCR assay. TCRdb took over this immuneACCESS table, retaining in-frame rearrangements with V and J assigned. Such tables are incomplete; in checked studies, under half of the missing clones stem from an unresolved V gene, and the remainder is unexplained. The sample table shows tens of thousands of clones, and about 87% are seen once. Of the sample, around 1.3% is held by the ten largest clones. The time point label of this sample denotes: week 23, last vaccination. Each vaccine dose, consisting of 300 ug of a 20-mer mutant IDH1 peptide in Montanide, was administered subcutaneously with topical imiquimod. The sequencing used PBMCs, collected from a glioma patient whose treatment included an IDH1 peptide vaccine. The receptors here all came from a man aged 35 to 55 with glioma.

V usage is TRBV9 and J usage is TRBJ2-3; 10 bases align to TRBD1. CDR1 SGDLS and CDR2 YYNGEE come from the germline V gene. The V gene end was trimmed by 0 bases and the J gene end by 6 bases; junction bases not matched to a gene: 1. This CDR3 has 14 residues. This CDR3 is CASSVGQGADTQYF. The CDR3, as DNA: TGTGCCAGCAGCGTAGGACAGGGGGCCGATACGCAGTATTTT.

The chain joins TRBV27 to TRBJ1-5; 9 bases align to TRBD1. The CDR3 runs to 15 residues. The trim removed 4 bases at V and 7 bases at J, leaving 8 bases unmatched. Germline CDR1 MNHEY, CDR2 SMNVEV (reference sequence). The chain's CDR3 is CASSYTGGAGQPQHF. As DNA, the CDR3 is TGTGCCAGCAGTTACACAGGGGGCGCGGGACAGCCCCAGCATTTT.

V is TRBV27 and J is TRBJ1-1, with TRBD1 matching over 7 bases. The CDR3 loop spans 13 amino acids. Germline values: CDR1 MNHEY, CDR2 SMNVEV (reference sequence). Trimming took 6 bases from V and 5 from J; bases not matched to a gene: 6. The DNA for the CDR3 is TGTGCCAGCAGCTACAGGGGTTGGACTGAAGCTTTCTTT. This encodes CASSYRGWTEAFF.

The chain uses TRBV6-5 and TRBJ2-7; D not resolved. The germline CDR1 and CDR2 sequences are MNHEY and SVGAGI. Trimming took off 0 bases at V and 0 bases at J, with 6 bases between the two ends. The CDR3 extends over 14 amino acids. For the CDR3, the DNA is TGTGCCAGCAGTTACTCCCCAGCCTCCTACGAGCAGTACTTC. Amino acids: CASSYSPASYEQYF.

This clone appeared a single time. The chain joins TRBV4-2 to TRBJ1-4, with D unclear. The CDR3 covers 15 residues. Trimming left V 4 bases short and J 8 bases short, with 17 bases between. Germline loops: CDR1 LGHNA, CDR2 YNFKEQ. The CDR3 protein is CASSLLGIGNEKLFF. As DNA, the CDR3 is TGTGCCAGCAGCCTCCTCGGAATTGGGAACGAAAAACTGTTTTTT.

The rearrangement joins TRBV7-2 to TRBJ2-6, with D unclear. The length of the CDR3 is 16 residues. Trimming removed 4 bases at V and 0 bases at J, with 10 bases between. Germline CDR1 SGHTA, CDR2 FQGNSA. CDR3 region: CASSSRGNSGANVLTF. Written as DNA, the CDR3 is TGTGCCAGCAGCTCACGTGGGAACTCTGGGGCCAACGTCCTGACTTTC.

The V gene is TRBV5-6, the J gene TRBJ2-7; D uncertain. This CDR3 contains 17 residues. The germline V gene has CDR1 SGHDT and CDR2 YYEEEE. The V gene lost 0 bases and the J gene lost 4 bases, with 20 bases spanning the gap. DNA of the CDR3: TGTGCCAGCAGCTTGGCCGTAAGGGCAGCTCGGAGTTACGAGCAGTACTTC. Translating gives CASSLAVRAARSYEQYF.

The rearrangement uses TRBV6-1 and TRBJ1-2, with a possible D match to TRBD1 (6 bases). V was pared by 6 bases and J by 2 bases, with 10 bases between. Germline V gene data show CDR1 as MNHNS and CDR2 as SASEGT. This CDR3 is built from 13 residues. The CDR3: CASRSGQNYGYTF. The CDR3 bases are TGTGCCAGCAGGAGCGGACAGAACTATGGCTACACCTTC.